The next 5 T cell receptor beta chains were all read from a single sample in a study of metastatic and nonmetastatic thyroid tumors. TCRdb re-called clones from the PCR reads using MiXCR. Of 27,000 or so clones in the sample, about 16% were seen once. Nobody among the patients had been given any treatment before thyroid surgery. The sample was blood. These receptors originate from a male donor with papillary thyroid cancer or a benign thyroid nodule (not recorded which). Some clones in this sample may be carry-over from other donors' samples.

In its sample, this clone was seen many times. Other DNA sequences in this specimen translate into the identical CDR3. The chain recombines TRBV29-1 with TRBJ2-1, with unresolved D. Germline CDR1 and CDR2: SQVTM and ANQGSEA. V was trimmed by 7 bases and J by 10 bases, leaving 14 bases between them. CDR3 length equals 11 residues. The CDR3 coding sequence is TGCAGCGCCCCGAAGGGCCCGGAGCAGTTCTTC. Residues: CSAPKGPEQFF.

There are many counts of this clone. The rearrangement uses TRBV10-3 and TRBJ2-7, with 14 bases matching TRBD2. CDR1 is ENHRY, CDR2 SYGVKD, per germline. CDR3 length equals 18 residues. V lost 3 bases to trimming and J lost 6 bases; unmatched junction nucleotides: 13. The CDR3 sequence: CAISDLGGTSGSKVEQYF. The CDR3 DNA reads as TGTGCCATCAGTGACCTAGGGGGGACTAGCGGGAGCAAAGTCGAGCAGTACTTC.

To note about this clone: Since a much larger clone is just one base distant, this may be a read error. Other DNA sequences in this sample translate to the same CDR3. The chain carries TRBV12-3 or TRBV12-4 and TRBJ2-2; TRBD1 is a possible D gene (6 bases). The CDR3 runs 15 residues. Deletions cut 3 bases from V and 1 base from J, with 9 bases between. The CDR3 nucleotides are TGTGCCAGCAGTTTGACAGGTAAGAACACCGGGGAGCTGTTTTTT. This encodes CASSLTGKNTGELFF.

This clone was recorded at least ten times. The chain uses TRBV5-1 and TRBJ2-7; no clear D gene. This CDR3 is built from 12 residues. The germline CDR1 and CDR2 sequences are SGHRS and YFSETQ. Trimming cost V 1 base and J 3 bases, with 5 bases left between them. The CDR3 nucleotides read TGCGCCAGCAGCTTGTCGAACTACGAGCAGTACTTC. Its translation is CASSLSNYEQYF.

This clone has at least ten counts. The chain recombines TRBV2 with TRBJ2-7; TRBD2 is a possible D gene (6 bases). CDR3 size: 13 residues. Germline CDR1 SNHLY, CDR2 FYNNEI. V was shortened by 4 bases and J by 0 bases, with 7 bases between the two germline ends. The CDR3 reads CASSADYSYEQYF. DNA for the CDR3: TGTGCCAGCAGTGCGGACTACTCCTACGAGCAGTACTTC.